This record concerns one T cell receptor beta chain sequence. V lost 0 bases, J lost 2 bases, and 9 bases lay in between. CDR1 and CDR2 (germline): SGHRS, YFSETQ. The CDR3 is made up of 15 amino acids. The data stem from a study of blood T cell repertoires in COVID-19. Original analysis: It was from reference gene primer amplification that nucleated cell counts were estimated. Method: immunoSEQ multiplex PCR; TCRdb's copy keeps in-frame clones and lacks some. Clone size and V and J calls were adopted from that table, with D and trimming inferred from the DNA. Of under 300,000 clones listed, 87% were seen once; the top ten hold about 6.9%.

The sample taken for sequencing was PBMCs or T cells enriched from blood (not recorded which). The rearrangement joins TRBV5-1 to TRBJ1-5; D not resolved. The clonotype was recovered from a woman aged 30 to 39 with acute COVID-19. The CDR3 protein is CASSLDPSGNQPQHF. CDR3 DNA: TGCGCCAGCAGCTTGGACCCCTCGGGCAATCAGCCCCAGCATTTT.